This paragraph covers one TCR beta chain sequence. No antigen is known for it. The protocol was immunoSEQ multiplex PCR, while the TCRdb copy is restricted to in-frame clones and leaves out a portion. The repertoire consists of tens of thousands of clones, with roughly 80% occurring once and the leading ten covering around 9.9%. The data were taken from a study of OX40 agonist ivuxolimab in advanced cancers. Notes on the study in general: It was not determined which antigens were specifically recognized by the peripheral T cells that had undergone clonal expansion.

CDR1 is MDHEN and CDR2 is SYDVKM in the germline V gene. Trimming removed 3 bases from V and 5 bases from J, with 17 bases in between. This CDR3 comprises 15 residues. Sequenced here: CD4+ or CD8+ T cells sorted from blood, sampled in a trial of the OX40 agonist ivuxolimab. The V gene is TRBV28, the J gene TRBJ2-7; a weak D match, TRBD1 (7 bases). This receptor was obtained from an adult with an advanced solid tumor such as melanoma, head and neck, liver or kidney cancer. CDR3 amino acids: CASSLVGGGVDEQYF. The DNA for the CDR3 is TGTGCCAGCAGTTTGGTAGGGGGCGGGGTGGACGAGCAGTACTTC.